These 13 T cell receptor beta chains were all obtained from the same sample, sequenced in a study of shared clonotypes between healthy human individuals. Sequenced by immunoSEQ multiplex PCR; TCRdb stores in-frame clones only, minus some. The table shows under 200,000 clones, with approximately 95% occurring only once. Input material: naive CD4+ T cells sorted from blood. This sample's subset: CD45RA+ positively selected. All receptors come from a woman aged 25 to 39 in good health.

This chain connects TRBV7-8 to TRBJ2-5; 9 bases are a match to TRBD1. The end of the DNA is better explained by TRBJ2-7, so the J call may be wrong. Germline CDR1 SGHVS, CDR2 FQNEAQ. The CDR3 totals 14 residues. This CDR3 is CASSKTGGTYEQYF. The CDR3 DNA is TGTGCCAGCAGTAAGACAGGGGGAACCTACGAGCAGTACTTC.

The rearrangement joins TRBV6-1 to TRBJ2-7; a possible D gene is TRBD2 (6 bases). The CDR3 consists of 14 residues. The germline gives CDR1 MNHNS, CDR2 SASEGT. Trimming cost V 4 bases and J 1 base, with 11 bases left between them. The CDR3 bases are TGTGCCAGCAGTGCGGGAGTTAAGTCCTACGAGCAGTACTTC. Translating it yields CASSAGVKSYEQYF.

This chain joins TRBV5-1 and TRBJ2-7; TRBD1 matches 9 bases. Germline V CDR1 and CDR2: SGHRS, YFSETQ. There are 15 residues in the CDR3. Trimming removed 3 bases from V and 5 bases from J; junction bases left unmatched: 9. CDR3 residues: CASSSLGQGAHEQYF. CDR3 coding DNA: TGCGCCAGCAGCTCCCTGGGACAGGGAGCGCACGAGCAGTACTTC.

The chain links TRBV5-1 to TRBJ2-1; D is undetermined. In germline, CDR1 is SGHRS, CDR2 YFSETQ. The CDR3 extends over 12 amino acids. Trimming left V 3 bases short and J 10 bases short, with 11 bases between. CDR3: CASSSPVPEQFF. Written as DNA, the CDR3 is TGCGCCAGCAGCTCGCCAGTCCCCGAGCAGTTCTTC.

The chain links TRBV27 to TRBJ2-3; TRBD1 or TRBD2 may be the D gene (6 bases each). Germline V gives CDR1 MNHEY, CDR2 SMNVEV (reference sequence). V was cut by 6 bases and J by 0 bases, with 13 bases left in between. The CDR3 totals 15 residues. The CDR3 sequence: CASSAGTTSTDTQYF. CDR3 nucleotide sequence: TGTGCCAGCAGCGCGGGGACAACTAGCACAGATACGCAGTATTTT.

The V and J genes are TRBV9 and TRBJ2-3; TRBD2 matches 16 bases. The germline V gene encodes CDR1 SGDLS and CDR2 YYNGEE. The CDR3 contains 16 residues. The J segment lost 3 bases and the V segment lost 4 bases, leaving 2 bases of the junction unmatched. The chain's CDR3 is CASSSGLAGGTDTQYF. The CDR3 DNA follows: TGTGCCAGCAGCTCGGGACTAGCGGGAGGGACAGATACGCAGTATTTT.

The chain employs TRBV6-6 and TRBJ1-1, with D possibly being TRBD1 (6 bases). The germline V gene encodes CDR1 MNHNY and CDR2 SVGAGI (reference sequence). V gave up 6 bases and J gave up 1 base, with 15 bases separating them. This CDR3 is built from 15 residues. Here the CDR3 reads CASRGTGGANTEAFF. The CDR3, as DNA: TGTGCCAGCAGAGGAACGGGGGGCGCGAACACTGAAGCTTTCTTT.

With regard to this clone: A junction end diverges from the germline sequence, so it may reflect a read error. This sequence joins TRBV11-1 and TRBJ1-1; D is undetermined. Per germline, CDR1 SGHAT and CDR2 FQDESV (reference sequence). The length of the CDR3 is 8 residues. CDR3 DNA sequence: TGTGCCAGCAGCTTAAAGCTCTTT. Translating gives CASSLKLF.

The CDR3 DNA is TGTGCCAGCAGCCAAGAGGACCGCGCGGGGACCCAGTACTTC. Translated: CASSQEDRAGTQYF. J is TRBJ2-5 and V is TRBV13, with D possibly matching TRBD2 (5 bases). With 5 bases removed from V and 7 bases from J, the gap between germline ends came to 17 bases. The CDR3 has 14 amino acids. Germline assignment: CDR1 PRHDT and CDR2 FYEKMQ (reference sequence).

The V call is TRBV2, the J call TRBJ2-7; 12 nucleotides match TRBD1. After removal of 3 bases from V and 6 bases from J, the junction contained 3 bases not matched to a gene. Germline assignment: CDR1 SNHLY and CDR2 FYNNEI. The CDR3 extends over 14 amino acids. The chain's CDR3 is CASSDGTGGTEQYF. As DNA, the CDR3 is TGTGCCAGCAGTGACGGGACAGGGGGCACCGAGCAGTACTTC. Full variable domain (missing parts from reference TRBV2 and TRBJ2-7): EPEVTQTPSHQVTQMGQEVILRCVPISNHLYFYWYRQILGQKVEFLVSFYNNEISEKSEIFDDQFSVERPDGSNFTLKIRSTKLEDSAMYFCASSDGTGGTEQYFGPGTRLTVT.

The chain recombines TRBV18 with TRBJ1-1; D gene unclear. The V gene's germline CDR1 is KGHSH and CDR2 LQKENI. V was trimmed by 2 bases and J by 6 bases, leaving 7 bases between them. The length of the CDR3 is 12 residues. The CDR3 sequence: CASSPGIAEAFF. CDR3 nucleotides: TGTGCCAGCTCACCAGGGATCGCTGAAGCTTTCTTT.

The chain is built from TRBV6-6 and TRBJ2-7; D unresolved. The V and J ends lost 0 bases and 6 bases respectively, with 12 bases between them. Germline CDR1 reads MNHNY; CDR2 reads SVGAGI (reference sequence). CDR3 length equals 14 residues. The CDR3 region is CASSYSGPPGEQYF. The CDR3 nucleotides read TGTGCCAGCAGTTACTCGGGCCCACCGGGCGAGCAGTACTTC.

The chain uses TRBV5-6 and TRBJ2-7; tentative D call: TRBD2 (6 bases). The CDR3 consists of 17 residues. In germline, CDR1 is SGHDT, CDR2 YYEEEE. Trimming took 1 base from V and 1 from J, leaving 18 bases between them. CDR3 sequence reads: CASSLLAPGGRSYEQYF. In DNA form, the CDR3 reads TGTGCCAGCAGCTTGCTCGCTCCCGGGGGACGATCCTACGAGCAGTACTTC.